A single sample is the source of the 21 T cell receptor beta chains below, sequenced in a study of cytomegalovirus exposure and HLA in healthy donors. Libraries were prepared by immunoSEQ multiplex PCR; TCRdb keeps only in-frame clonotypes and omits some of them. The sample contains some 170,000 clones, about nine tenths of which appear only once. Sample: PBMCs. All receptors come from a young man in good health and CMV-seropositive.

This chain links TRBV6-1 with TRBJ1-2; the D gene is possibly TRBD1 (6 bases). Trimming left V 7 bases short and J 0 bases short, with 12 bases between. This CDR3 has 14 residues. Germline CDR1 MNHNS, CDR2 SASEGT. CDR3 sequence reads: CASTDRSANYGYTF. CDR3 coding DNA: TGTGCCAGCACCGACAGGTCGGCTAACTATGGCTACACCTTC.

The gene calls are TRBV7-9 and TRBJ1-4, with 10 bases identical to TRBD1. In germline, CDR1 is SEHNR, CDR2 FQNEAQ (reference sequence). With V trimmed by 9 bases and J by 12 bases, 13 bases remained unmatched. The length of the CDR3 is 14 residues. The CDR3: CASRRDRGSRELFF. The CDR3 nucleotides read TGTGCCAGTCGCCGGGACAGGGGATCCCGCGAACTGTTTTTT. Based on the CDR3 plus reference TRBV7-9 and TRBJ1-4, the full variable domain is DTGVSQNPRHKITKRGQNVTFRCDPISEHNRLYWYRQTLGQGPEFLTYFQNEAQLEKSRLLSDRFSAERPKGSFSTLEIQRTEQGDSAMYLCASRRDRGSRELFFGSGTQLSVL.

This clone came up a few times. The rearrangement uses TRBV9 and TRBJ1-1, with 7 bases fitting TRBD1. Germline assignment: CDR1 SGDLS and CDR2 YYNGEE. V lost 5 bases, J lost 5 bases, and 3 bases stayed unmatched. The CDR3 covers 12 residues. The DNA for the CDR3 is TGTGCCAGCAGTCAACAGGGGACTGAAGCTTTCTTT. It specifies CASSQQGTEAFF.

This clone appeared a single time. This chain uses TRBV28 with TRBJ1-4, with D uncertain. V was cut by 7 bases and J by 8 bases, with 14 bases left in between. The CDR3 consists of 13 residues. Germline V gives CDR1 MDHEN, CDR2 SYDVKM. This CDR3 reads CASIQGGNEKLFF. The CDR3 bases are TGTGCCAGCATCCAAGGCGGTAACGAAAAACTGTTTTTT.

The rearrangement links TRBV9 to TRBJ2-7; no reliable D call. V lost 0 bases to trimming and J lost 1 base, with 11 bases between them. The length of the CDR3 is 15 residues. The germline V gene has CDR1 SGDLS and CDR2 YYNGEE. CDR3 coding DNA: TGTGCCAGCAGCGTAGCCGGAGCCGCATCCTACGAGCAGTACTTC. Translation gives CASSVAGAASYEQYF.

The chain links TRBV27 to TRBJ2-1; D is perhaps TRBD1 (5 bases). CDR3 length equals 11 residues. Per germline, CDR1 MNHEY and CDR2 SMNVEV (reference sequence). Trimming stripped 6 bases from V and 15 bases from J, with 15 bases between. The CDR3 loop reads CASSEKMGPFF. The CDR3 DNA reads TGTGCCAGCAGCGAGAAAATGGGGCCGTTCTTC.

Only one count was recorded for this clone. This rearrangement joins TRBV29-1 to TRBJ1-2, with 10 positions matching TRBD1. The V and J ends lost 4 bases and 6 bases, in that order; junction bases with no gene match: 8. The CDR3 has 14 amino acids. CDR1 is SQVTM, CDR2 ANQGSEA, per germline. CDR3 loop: CSVATTGGDNGYTF. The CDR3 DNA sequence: TGCAGCGTTGCCACGACAGGGGGCGATAATGGCTACACCTTC.

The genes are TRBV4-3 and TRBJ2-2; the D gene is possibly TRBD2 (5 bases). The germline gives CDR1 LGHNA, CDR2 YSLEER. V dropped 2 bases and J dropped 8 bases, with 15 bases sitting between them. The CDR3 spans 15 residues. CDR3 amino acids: CASSQPHEGAGELFF. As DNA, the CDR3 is TGCGCCAGCAGCCAACCACATGAGGGCGCGGGGGAGCTGTTTTTT.

CDR3 in amino acids: CASSTHETQVHF. The CDR3 DNA reads as TGTGCCAGTAGTACACACGAGACCCAGGTGCATTTT. This chain uses TRBV19 with TRBJ1-5; D unclear. V lost 4 bases, J lost 15 bases, and 16 bases lay in between. Germline values: CDR1 LNHDA, CDR2 SQIVND (reference sequence). The length of the CDR3 is 12 residues.

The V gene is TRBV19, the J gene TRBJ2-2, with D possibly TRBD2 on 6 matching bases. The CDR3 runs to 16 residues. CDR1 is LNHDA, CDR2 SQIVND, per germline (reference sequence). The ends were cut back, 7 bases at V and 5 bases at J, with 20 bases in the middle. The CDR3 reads CASKLLAQAGTGELFF. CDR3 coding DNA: TGTGCCAGTAAGTTACTAGCCCAAGCCGGAACCGGGGAGCTGTTTTTT.

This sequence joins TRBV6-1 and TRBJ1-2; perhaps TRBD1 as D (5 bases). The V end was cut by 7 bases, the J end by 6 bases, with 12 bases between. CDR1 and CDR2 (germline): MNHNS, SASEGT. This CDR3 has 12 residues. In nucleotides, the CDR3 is TGTGCCAGCAAGGACATCGCCGATGGCTACACCTTC. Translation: CASKDIADGYTF.

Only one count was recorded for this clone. CDR3: CASSEGAGGYYEQYF. The CDR3 DNA is TGTGCCAGCAGTGAAGGGGCAGGGGGTTACTACGAGCAGTACTTC. The chain joins TRBV6-1 to TRBJ2-7; 7 nucleotides match TRBD1. This CDR3 comprises 15 residues. Germline trimming cut 1 base from V and 3 bases from J; bases unmatched to any gene: 6. The germline CDR1 and CDR2 sequences are MNHNS and SASEGT.

CDR3 bases: TGTGCCAGCAGCTTAGCGCGAGGCAGGGGGGAAAAACTGTTTTTT. It is translated as CASSLARGRGEKLFF. V is TRBV7-9 and J is TRBJ1-4; 7 nucleotides line up with TRBD1. Germline V gives CDR1 SEHNR, CDR2 FQNEAQ (reference sequence). With 0 bases clipped from V and 8 bases from J, the junction kept 6 bases outside the gene matches. This CDR3 contains 15 residues.

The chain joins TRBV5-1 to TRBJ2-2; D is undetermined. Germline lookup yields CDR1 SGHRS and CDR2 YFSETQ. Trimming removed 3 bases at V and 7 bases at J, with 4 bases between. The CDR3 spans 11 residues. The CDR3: CASSSFGELFF. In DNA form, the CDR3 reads TGCGCCAGCAGCTCATTCGGGGAGCTGTTTTTT.

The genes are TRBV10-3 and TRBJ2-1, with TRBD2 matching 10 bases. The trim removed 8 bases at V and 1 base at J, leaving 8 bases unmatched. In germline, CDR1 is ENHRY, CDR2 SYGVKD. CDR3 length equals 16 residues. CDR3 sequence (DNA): TGTGCCATCGGAAATCCAGCGGGAGGGTCCTACAATGAGCAGTTCTTC. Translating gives CAIGNPAGGSYNEQFF.

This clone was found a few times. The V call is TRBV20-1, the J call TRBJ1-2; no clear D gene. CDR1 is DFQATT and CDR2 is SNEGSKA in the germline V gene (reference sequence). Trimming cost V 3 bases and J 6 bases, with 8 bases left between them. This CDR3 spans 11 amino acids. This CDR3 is CSASPGDGYTF. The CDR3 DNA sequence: TGCAGTGCTAGTCCCGGGGATGGCTACACCTTC.

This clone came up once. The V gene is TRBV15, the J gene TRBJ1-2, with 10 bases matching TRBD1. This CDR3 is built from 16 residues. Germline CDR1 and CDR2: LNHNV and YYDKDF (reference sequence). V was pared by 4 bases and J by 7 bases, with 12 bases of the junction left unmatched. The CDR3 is CATSKGQGTLGFGYTF. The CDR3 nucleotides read TGTGCCACCAGCAAGGGACAGGGGACGTTAGGTTTTGGCTACACCTTC.

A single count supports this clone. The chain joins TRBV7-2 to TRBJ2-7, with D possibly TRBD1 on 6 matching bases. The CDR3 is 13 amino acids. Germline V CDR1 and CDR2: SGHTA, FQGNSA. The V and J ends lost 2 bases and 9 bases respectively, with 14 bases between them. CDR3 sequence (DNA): TGTGCCAGCAGCTTATACAGGGATAACGGGCAGTACTTC. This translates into CASSLYRDNGQYF.

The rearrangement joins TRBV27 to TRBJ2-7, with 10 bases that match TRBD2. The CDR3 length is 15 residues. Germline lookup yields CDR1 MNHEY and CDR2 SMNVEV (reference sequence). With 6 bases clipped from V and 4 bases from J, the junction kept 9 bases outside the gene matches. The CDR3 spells CASSKTSGPLYEQYF. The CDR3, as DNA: TGTGCCAGCAGCAAGACTAGCGGGCCTCTATACGAGCAGTACTTC.

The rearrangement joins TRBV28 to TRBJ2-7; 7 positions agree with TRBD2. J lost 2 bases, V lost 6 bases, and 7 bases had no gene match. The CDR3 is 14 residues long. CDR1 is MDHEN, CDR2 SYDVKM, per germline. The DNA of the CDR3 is TGTGCCAGCAGCTGGTGGAGCGGGGCCTACGAGCAGTACTTC. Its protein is CASSWWSGAYEQYF.

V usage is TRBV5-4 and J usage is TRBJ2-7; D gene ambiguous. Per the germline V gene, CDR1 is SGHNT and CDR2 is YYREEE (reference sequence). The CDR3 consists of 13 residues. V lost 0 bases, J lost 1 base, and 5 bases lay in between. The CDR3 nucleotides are TGTGCCAGCAGCTTGGCCCGGTCCTACGAGCAGTACTTC. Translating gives CASSLARSYEQYF.